This TCR beta chain came from a study of blood T cell repertoires in COVID-19. Across the whole study: PBMCs, B-cell-depleted T cells, or T cells were the source of the cDNA or gDNA that made up the material.

Assay used: immunoSEQ multiplex PCR; TCRdb lists only in-frame clones, some missing. The data contain fewer than 300,000 clones, approximately 83% of them singletons. This clone was detected a few times. Recruited during active infection, patients (from Seattle) were subsequently followed longitudinally. The CDR3 covers 13 residues. Per the germline V gene, CDR1 is SGHAT and CDR2 is FQNNGV. Trimming removed 4 bases from V and 16 bases from J; junction bases left unmatched: 11. The source is a person aged 70 to 80 with COVID-19, enrolled during active disease. The sample was peripheral blood. The chain carries TRBV11-2 and TRBJ2-1, with TRBD2 matching 9 bases. CDR3 nucleotide sequence: TGTGCCAGCAGCTCCTCCTCTAGCGGGGCCCCCTTCTTC. This codes for CASSSSSSGAPFF. The complete variable domain, with remaining parts taken from reference TRBV11-2 and TRBJ2-1, reads EAGVAQSPRYKIIEKRQSVAFWCNPISGHATLYWYQQILGQGPKLLIQFQNNGVVDDSQLPKDRFSAERLKGVDSTLKIQPAKLEDSAVYLCASSSSSSGAPFFGPGTRLTVL.